This TCR beta chain was recovered during a study of blood T cells in healthy people across ages. Then a second PCR, running roughly 7 to 11 cycles, was carried out with a sample-barcoded 5' primer and a J-beta primer mix. From the 5' RACE reads, TCRdb called clonotypes with MiXCR, one entry per CDR3 protein. The data contain over 750,000 distinct CDR3 sequences, around 25% of them seen just once; the ten biggest clones take up under 10%. This CDR3 is built from 17 residues. V lost 5 bases and J 1 base, leaving 15 bases between the germline ends. Germline V gives CDR1 MDHEN, CDR2 SYDVKM. Separately, the same data were catalogued under a study of T cells of mothers and their children. That investigation notes: During the second PCR, the M1S primer introduced sample barcodes along with 2-4 random nucleotides. Each child contributed about 3 million TCR beta CDR3 reads, while each mother contributed over 9.5 million. The search for persistent microchimeric T cell clones detected none.

Sequenced sample: blood. This sequence joins TRBV28 and TRBJ2-6; D may be TRBD1 (6 bases). The receptor's source is a boy aged 5-17 years in good health. CDR3 DNA sequence: TGTGCCAGCAGTATAACAGAAGGGACATCTGGGGCCAACGTCCTGACTTTC. This codes for CASSITEGTSGANVLTF.